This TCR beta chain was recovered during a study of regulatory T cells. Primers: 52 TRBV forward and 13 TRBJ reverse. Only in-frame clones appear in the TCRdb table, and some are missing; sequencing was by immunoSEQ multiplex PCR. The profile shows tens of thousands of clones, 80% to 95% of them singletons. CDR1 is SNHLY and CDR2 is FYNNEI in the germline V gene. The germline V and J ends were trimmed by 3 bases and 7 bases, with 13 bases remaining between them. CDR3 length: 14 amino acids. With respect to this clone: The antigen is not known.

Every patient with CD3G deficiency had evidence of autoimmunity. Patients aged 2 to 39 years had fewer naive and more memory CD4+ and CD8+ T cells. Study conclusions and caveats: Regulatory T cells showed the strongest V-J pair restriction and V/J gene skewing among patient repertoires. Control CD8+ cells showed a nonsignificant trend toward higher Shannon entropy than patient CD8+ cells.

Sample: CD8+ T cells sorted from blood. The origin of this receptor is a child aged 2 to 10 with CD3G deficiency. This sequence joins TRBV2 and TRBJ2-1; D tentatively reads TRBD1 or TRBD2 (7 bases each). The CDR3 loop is CASSEAGGGNEQFF. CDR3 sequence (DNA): TGTGCCAGCAGTGAGGCAGGGGGAGGGAATGAGCAGTTCTTC.